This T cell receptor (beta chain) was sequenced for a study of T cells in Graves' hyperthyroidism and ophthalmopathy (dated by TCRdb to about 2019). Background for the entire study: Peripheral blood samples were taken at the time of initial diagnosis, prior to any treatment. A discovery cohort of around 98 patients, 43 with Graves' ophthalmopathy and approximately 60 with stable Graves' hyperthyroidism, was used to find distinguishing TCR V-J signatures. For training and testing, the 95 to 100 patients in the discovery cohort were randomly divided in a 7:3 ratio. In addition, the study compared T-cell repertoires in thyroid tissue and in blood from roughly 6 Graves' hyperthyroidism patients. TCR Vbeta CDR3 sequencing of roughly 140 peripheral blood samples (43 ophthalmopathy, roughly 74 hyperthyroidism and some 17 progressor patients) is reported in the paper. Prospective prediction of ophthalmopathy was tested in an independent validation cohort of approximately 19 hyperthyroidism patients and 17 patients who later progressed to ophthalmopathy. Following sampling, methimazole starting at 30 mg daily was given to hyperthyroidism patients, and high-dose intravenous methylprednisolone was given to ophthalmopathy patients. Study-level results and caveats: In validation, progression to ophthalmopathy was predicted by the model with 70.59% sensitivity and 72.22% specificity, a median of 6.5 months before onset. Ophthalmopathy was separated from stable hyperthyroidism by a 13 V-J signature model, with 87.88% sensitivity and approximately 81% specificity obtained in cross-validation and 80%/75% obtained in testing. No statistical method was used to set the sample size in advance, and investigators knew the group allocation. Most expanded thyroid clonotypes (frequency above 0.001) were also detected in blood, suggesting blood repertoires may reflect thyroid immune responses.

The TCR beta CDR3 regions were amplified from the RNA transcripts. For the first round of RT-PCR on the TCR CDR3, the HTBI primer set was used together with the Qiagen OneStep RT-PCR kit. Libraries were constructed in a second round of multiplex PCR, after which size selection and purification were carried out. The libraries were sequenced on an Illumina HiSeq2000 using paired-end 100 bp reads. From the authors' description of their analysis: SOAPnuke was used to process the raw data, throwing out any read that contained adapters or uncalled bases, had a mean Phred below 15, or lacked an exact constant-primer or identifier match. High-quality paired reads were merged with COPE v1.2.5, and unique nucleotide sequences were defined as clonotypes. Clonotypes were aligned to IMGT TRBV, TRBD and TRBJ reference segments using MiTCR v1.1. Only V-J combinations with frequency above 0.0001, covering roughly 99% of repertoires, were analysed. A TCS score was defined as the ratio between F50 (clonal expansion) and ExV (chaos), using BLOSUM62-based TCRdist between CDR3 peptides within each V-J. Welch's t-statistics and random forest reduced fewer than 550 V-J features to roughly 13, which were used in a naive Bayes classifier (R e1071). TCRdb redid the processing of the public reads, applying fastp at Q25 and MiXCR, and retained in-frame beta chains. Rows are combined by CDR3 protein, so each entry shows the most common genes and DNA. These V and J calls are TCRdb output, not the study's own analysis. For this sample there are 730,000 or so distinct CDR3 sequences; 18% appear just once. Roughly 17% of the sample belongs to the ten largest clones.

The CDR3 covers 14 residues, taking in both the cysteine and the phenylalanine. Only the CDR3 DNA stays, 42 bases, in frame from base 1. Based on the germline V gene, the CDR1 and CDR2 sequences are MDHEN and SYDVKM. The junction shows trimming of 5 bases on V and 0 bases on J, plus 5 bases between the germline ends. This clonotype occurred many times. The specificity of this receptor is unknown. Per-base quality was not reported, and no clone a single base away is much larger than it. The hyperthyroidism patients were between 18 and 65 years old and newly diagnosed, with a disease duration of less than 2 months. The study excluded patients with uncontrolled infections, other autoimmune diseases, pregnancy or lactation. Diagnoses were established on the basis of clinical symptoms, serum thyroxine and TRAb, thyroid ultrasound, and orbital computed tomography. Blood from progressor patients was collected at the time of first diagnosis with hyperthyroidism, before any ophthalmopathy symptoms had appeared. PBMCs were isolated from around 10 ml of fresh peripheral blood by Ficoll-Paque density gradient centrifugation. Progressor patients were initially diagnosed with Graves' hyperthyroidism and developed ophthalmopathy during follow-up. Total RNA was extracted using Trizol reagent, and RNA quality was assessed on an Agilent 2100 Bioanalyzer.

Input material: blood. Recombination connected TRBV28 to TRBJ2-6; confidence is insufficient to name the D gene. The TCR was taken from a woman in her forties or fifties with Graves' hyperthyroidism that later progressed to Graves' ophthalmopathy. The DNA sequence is TGTGCCAGCAGTACGGGCTCTGGGGCCAACGTCCTGACTTTC. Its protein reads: CASSTGSGANVLTF.